Listed below are T cell receptor beta chains from one sample, sequenced in a study of T cells after yellow fever vaccination. Using its own MiXCR run on the 5' RACE reads, TCRdb lists one record per CDR3 protein. The sample has 20,000 to 25,000 distinct CDR3 sequences; approximately 3.5% are singletons. The sequences come from PBMCs, either bulk or a sorted T-cell subset (CD4+, CD8+, memory, or dextramer-sorted; not recorded which), collected about 49 days after the first yellow fever vaccination. These receptors were taken from a man aged 18 to 35 who received the YFV17D yellow fever vaccine. The CDR3 runs from the conserved cysteine through the conserved F or W. Where a row states a size, it is once, few, many or the class of an expanded clone; other rows omit it.

v_call	j_call	clone_size	cdr3_aa
TRBV6-6	TRBJ2-5	medium-sized	CASRKGETQYF
TRBV6-1	TRBJ2-5	many	CASSEMRVGGETQYF
TRBV4-2	TRBJ2-7	-	CAMGPELSCYEQYF
TRBV28	TRBJ1-3	many	CASSLGGASGNTIYF
TRBV7-2	TRBJ2-6	many	CASSHPAGANVLTF
TRBV27	TRBJ1-6	medium-sized	CASTDSPLHF
TRBV7-8	TRBJ2-1	many	CASRQKPQGAPIENEQFF
TRBV12-3/TRBV12-4	TRBJ2-2	many	CASRGYGFRNTGELFF
TRBV7-9	TRBJ1-5	many	CASSLNSGGQPQHF
TRBV19	TRBJ1-5	many	CASSVPGQLNQPQHF
TRBV5-4	TRBJ1-1	many	CASSYDRNTEAFF
TRBV5-4	TRBJ2-7	many	CASSLEGPTGQYF
TRBV3-1	TRBJ1-2	many	CASSPSASVIEGYTF
TRBV6-5	TRBJ1-3	many	CASSPGQADTIYF